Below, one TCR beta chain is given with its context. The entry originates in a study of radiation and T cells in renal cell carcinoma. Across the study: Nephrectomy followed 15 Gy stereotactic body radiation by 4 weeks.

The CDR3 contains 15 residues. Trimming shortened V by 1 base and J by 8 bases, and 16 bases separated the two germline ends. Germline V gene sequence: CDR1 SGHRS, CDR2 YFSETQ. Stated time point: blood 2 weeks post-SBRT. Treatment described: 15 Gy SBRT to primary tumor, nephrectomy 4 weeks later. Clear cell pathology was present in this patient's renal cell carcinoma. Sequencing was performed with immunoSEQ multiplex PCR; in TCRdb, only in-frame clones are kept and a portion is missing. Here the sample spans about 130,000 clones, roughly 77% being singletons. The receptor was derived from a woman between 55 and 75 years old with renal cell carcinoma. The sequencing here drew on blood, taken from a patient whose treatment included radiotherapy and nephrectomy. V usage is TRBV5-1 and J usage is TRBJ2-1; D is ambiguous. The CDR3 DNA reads TGCGCCAGCAGCTTGCAGGACCCAAGAGGCGATGAGCAGTTCTTC. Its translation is CASSLQDPRGDEQFF.